The present TCR beta chain was sequenced within a study of blood T cell repertoires in COVID-19. Turning to the study itself: Acute and convalescent COVID-19 samples came from the United States, Italy and Spain.

Original processing notes: By means of reference gene primer amplification, nucleated cell counts were estimated. The data were produced by immunoSEQ multiplex PCR, yet TCRdb's version contains in-frame clones alone and is incomplete. That table is the source of V, J and clone size, and D and trimming were worked out from the DNA. This table has about 250,000 clones, approximately 83% appearing once. The junction had 3 bases not matched to a gene; V was cut back by 3 bases and J by 2 bases. Germline values: CDR1 SQVTM, CDR2 ANQGSEA. The CDR3 contains 13 residues. The source is a woman aged 25-40 years who had recovered from COVID-19. Sequencing was carried out using PBMCs or T cells enriched from blood (not recorded which). The genes are TRBV29-1 and TRBJ2-7; TRBD1 aligns across 8 bases. The CDR3 region is CSVDAGGTYEQYF. CDR3 coding DNA: TGCAGCGTTGATGCAGGGGGCACCTACGAGCAGTACTTC.